This T cell receptor beta chain came from a study of T-cell memory formation after mild COVID-19. Trimming removed 1 base from V and 0 bases from J, with 13 bases in between. The CDR3 totals 17 residues. CDR1 is LGHNA, CDR2 YSLEER, per germline. TCRdb reprocessed the 5' RACE reads via MiXCR and lists one record per CDR3 protein. Among hundreds of thousands of distinct CDR3 sequences, around 15% were seen once, and the ten largest hold around 24%. The sequence was collected from a man aged 18 to 30 who had mild COVID-19 (a few samples of this study predate the infection). Cell type and time point are not known. Sequencing was done on a sample of PBMCs or a T cell subset sorted from them (not recorded which). The V gene is TRBV4-3, the J gene TRBJ2-1; D ambiguous. CDR3 sequence (DNA): TGCGCCAGCAGCCAAGCCCTGAGCGCAAGCTCCTACAATGAGCAGTTCTTC. Translation: CASSQALSASSYNEQFF.